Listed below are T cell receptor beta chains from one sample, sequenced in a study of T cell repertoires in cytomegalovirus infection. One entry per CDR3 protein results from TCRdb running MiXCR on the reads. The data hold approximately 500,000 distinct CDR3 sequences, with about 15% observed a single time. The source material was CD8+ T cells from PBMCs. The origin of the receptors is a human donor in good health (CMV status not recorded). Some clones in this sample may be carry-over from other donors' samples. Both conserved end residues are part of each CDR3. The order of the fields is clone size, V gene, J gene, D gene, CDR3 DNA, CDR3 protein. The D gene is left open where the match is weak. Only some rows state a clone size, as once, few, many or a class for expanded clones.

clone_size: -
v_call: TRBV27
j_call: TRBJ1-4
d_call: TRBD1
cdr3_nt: TGTGCCAGCAGTTTGCTGGACAGGGGGGGAGCAACTAATGAAAAACTGTTTTTT
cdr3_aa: CASSLLDRGGATNEKLFF

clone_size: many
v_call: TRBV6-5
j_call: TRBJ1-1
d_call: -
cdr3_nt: TGTGCCAGCAGTGGCTCAGGGTGGTACACTGAAGCTTTCTTT
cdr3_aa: CASSGSGWYTEAFF

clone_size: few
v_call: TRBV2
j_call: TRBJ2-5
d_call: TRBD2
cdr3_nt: TGTGCCAGCAGTGACCGGACTAGAGGTCAAGAGACCCAGTACTTC
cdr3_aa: CASSDRTRGQETQYF

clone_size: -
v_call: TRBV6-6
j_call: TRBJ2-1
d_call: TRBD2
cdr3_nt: TGTGCCAGCAGCCCGACTAGCGGGAGTGATGAGCAGTTCTTC
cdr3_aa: CASSPTSGSDEQFF

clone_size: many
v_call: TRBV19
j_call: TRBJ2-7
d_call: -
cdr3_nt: TGTGCCAGTAGAGAGACAGGTCGCTACGAGCAGTACTTC
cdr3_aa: CASRETGRYEQYF

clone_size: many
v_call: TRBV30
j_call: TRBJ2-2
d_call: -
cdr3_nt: TGTGCCTGGACAGGGACCGGGGAGCTGTTTTTT
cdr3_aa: CAWTGTGELFF

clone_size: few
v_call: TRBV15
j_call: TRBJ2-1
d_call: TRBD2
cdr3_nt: TGTGCCACCAGCAGGACTAGCAGGTACAATGAGCAGTTCTTC
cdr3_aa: CATSRTSRYNEQFF

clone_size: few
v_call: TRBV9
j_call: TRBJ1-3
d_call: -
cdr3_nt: TGTGCCAGCACTAGGGAACTGAGCTCTGGAAACACCATATATTTT
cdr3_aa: CASTRELSSGNTIYF

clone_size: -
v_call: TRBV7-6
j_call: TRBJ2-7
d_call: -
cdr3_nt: TGTGCCAGCAGCTTGGGCAGGCCAAACGAGCAGTACTTC
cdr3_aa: CASSLGRPNEQYF

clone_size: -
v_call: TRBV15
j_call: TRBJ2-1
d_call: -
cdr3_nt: TGTGCCACCAGCAGGAGAGGAAATGAGCAGTTCTTC
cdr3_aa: CATSRRGNEQFF

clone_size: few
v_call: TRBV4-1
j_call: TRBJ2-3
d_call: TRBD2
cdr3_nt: TGCGCCAGCAGCCAAGAGGCGCGGGAGTTCACAGATACGCAGTATTTT
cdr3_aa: CASSQEAREFTDTQYF

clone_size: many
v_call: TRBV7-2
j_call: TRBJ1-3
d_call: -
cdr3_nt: TGTGCCAGCAGCTTAGCGTGGAGCGGAGGAATTGGAAACACCATATATTTT
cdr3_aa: CASSLAWSGGIGNTIYF

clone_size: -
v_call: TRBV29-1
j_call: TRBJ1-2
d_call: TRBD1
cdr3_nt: TGCAGCGTTGGGGGGGACAGGGATAACTATGGCTACACCTTC
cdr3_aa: CSVGGDRDNYGYTF

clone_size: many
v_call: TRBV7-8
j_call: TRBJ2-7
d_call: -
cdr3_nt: TGTGCCAGCAGCTTAGCGATGGCAGATAATCTCTACGAGCAGTACTTC
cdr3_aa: CASSLAMADNLYEQYF

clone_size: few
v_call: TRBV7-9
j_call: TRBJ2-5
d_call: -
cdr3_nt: TGTGCCAGCAGCATTCTTCTCGGGACGGACCAAGAGACCCAGTACTTC
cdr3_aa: CASSILLGTDQETQYF

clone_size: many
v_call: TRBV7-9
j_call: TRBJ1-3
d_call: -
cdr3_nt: TGTGCCAGCAGCGGGCCACGCTCTGGAAACACCATATATTTT
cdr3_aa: CASSGPRSGNTIYF

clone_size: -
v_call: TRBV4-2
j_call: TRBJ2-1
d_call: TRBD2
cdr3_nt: TGTGCCAGCAGCGCACTAGCGGGGGCTAACAATGAGCAGTTCTTC
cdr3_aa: CASSALAGANNEQFF

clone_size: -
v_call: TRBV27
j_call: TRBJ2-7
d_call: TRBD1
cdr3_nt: TGTGCCAGCAGTTTATCTAGGGGGCTACTCTCCTACGAGCAGTACTTC
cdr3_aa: CASSLSRGLLSYEQYF

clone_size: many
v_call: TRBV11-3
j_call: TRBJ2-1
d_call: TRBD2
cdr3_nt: TGTGCCAGCAGCAACCCCGGGACTAACAATGAGCAGTTCTTC
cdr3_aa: CASSNPGTNNEQFF

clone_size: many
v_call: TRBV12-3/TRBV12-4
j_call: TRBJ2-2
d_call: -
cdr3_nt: TGTGCCAGCAGTTTAGCGAGGTATACTCAGACCGGGGAGCTGTTTTTT
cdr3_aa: CASSLARYTQTGELFF

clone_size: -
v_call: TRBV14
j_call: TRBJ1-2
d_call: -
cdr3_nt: TGTGCCAGCAGCCAAGAGGGCGTGAGGGGCTACACCTTC
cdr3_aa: CASSQEGVRGYTF

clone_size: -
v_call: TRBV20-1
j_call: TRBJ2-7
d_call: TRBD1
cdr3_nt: TGCAGTGCTGTCGGACAGGGCGCCGAGCAGTACTTC
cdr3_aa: CSAVGQGAEQYF

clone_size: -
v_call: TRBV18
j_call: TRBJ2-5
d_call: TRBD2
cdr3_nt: TGTGCCAGCTCACCACCAAATGAAGGTCCTAGCGGGGGGTACCAAGAGACCCAGTACTTC
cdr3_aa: CASSPPNEGPSGGYQETQYF

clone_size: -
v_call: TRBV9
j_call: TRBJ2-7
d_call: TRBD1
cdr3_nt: TGTGCCAGCAGCCTAAACCCCGGGACAGGGCCCCACGAGCAGTACTTC
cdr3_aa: CASSLNPGTGPHEQYF

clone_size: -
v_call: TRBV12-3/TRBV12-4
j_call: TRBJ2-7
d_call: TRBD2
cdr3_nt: TGTGCCAGCAGTTTTTCTTCCCGGACTAGCGGTTACTACGAGCAGTACTTC
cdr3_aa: CASSFSSRTSGYYEQYF

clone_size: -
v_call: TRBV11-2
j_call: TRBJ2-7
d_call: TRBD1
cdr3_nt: TGTGCCAGCAGCTTCTACGGACAGGGCCGGGGCTACGAGCAGTACTTC
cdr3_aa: CASSFYGQGRGYEQYF

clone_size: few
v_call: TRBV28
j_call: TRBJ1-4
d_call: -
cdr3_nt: TGTGCCAGCGGCGGCGAGGCCGCTCTATGGGAAAAACTGTTTTTT
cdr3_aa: CASGGEAALWEKLFF

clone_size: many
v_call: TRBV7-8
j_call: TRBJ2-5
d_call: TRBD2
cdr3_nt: TGTGCCAGCAGCTTATTAGCGGGAGGGGCAGAGACCCAGTACTTC
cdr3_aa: CASSLLAGGAETQYF

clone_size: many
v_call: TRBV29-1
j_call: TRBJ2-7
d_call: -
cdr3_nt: TGCAGCGTTGTACCCGACCACTCCTACGAGCAGTACTTC
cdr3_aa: CSVVPDHSYEQYF

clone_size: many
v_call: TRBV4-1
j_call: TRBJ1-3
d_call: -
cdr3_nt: TGCGCCAGCAGCCAAAGGTCGGGGACACGGCTCTCTGGAAACACCATATATTTT
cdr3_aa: CASSQRSGTRLSGNTIYF

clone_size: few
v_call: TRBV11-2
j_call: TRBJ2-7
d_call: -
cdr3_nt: TGTGCCAGCAGCTTAGGGGTGGGGAACAGGGCCTACGAGCAGTACTTC
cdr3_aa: CASSLGVGNRAYEQYF

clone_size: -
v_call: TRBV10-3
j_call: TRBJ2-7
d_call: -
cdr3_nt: TGTGCCATCAGTGAGGGGCCCGGGCATCGGGAGCAGTACTTC
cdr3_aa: CAISEGPGHREQYF

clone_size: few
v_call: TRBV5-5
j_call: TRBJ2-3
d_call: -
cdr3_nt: TGTGCCAGCAGCTTTCAATCCCGTGGGGCAGATACGCAGTATTTT
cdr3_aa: CASSFQSRGADTQYF

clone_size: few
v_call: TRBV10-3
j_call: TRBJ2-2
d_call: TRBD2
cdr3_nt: TGTGCCATCAGGATTAAGCGGGGGGGTAACACCGGGGAGCTGTTTTTT
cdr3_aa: CAIRIKRGGNTGELFF

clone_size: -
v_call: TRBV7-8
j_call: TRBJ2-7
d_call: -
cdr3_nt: TGTGCAAGCAGCTTAGCGGGACAGATCTACGAGCATTACTTC
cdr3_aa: CASSLAGQIYEHYF

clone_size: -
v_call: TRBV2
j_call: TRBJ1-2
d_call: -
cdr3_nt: TGTGCCAGCAGTGATGAGGGGAAAGCTAACTATGGCTACACCTTC
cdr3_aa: CASSDEGKANYGYTF

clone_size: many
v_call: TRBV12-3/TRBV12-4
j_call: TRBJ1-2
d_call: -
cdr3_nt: TGTGCCAGCAGTTTGACAGAGGCTTATGGCTACACCTTC
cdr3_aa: CASSLTEAYGYTF

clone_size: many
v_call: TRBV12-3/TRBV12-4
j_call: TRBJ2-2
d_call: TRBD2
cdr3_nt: TGTGCCAGCAGTTTTTCCGGACTAGCGGGCACCGGGGAGCTGTTTTTT
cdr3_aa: CASSFSGLAGTGELFF

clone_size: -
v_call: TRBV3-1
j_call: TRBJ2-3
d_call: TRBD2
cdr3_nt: TGTGCCAGCAGCCTCCTAGCGGGAGCGGGAGACACAGATACGCAGTATTTT
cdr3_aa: CASSLLAGAGDTDTQYF

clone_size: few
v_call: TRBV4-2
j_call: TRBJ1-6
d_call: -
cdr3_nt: TGTGCCAGCAGCGAGGGGGGAAGCTCACCCCTCCACTTT
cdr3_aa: CASSEGGSSPLHF

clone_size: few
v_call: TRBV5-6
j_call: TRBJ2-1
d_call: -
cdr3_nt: TGTGCCAGCAGCTTGGACTACTCCCGGGTAGAGTTCTTC
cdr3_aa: CASSLDYSRVEFF

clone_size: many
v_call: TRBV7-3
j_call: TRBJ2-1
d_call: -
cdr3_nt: TGTGCCAGCAGCTTCCCCCATCGGGGCGGGACGGGGGATGAGCAGTTCTTC
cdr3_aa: CASSFPHRGGTGDEQFF

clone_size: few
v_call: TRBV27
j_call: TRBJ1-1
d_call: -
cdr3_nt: TGTGCCACCGAGTCAAGTCGCGGAGATATGAACACTGAAGCTTTCTTT
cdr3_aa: CATESSRGDMNTEAFF

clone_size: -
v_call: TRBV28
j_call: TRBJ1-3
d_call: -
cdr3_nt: TGTGCCAGCAGTAGATACTTTTTAATAAGCCCTGGAAACACCATATATTTT
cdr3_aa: CASSRYFLISPGNTIYF